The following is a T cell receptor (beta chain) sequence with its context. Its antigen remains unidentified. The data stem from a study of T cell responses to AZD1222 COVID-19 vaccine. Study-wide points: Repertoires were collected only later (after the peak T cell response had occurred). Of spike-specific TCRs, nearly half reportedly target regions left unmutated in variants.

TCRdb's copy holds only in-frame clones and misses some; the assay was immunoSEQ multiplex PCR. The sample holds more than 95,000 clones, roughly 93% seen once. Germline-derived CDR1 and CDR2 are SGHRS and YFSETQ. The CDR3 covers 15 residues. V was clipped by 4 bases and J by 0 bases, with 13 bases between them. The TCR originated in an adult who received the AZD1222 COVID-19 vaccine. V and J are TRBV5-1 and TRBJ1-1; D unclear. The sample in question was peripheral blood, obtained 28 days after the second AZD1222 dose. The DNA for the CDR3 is TGCGCCAGCAGCCCTCGGTCCCGGGTGAACACTGAAGCTTTCTTT. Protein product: CASSPRSRVNTEAFF.